One and the same sample provided the 18 T cell receptor beta chains below, sequenced in a study of regulatory T cells in long-lasting Graves disease. Time point given: persistent/refractory GD, antithyroid drugs over 5 years with positive TRAb. There was RNA extracted from PBMCs, and the TCR library was made from it. Investigators prepared the TCR beta libraries by applying iRepertoire HTBI primers and Arm-PCR of CDR3 regions. Each CDR3 protein gets one entry after TCRdb re-called the multiplex PCR reads with MiXCR. There are 650,000 to 850,000 distinct CDR3 sequences in the sample; around 30% occur only once, and under 50% lies in the top ten. The material was peripheral blood mononuclear cells (PBMCs), obtained when the disease was refractory, from a patient treated with antithyroid drugs. These receptors were obtained from a female donor with Graves disease.

This clonotype was detected only a few times. The J gene is TRBJ2-5, the V gene TRBV6-1, with a tentative D call TRBD2 (7 bases). There are 16 residues in the CDR3. Germline V gives CDR1 MNHNS, CDR2 SASEGT. Trimming removed 10 bases at V and 4 bases at J, with 25 bases between. CDR3 nucleotides: TGTGCCACCTCCTTGGGGAGGGGGGTTGGAGTAGAGACCCAGTACTTC. Translating it yields CATSLGRGVGVETQYF.

This clonotype was observed a few times. The J gene is TRBJ1-2, the V gene TRBV15, with 7 bases matching TRBD1. V dropped 5 bases and J dropped 5; count of bases not matched to a gene: 11. The CDR3 is 15 residues long. CDR1 is LNHNV and CDR2 is YYDKDF in the germline V gene (reference sequence). CDR3 in DNA: TGTGCCACCAGCCCGACTGCCCGACAGGGTTATGGCTACACCTTC. Translation: CATSPTARQGYGYTF.

The chain joins TRBV20-1 to TRBJ2-7; D tentatively fits TRBD1 or TRBD2 (6 bases each). This CDR3 is built from 13 residues. V was shortened by 3 bases and J by 3 bases, with 12 bases between the two germline ends. CDR1 is DFQATT and CDR2 is SNEGSKA in the germline V gene (reference sequence). CDR3 sequence reads: CSASEGGRYEQYF. The CDR3 DNA reads as TGCAGTGCTAGTGAGGGGGGTCGCTACGAGCAGTACTTC.

The chain joins TRBV30 to TRBJ1-6; 10 bases are a match to TRBD1. J was trimmed by 7 bases and V by 3 bases; bases with no gene match: 3. Germline loops: CDR1 GTSNPN, CDR2 SVGIG (reference sequence). The CDR3 sequence is 14 residues long. CDR3 DNA: TGTGCCTGGAGCGGGGGACAGGGGAATTCACCCCTCCACTTT. Protein sequence: CAWSGGQGNSPLHF.

This clonotype was counted only a few times. The gene calls are TRBV6-1 and TRBJ1-1, with TRBD1 matching 9 bases. The CDR3 consists of 11 residues. J was trimmed by 11 bases and V by 6 bases; bases with no gene match: 4. Per the germline V gene, CDR1 is MNHNS and CDR2 is SASEGT. The CDR3 protein is CASRHGQGAFF. The CDR3 DNA follows: TGTGCCAGCAGGCACGGACAGGGGGCTTTCTTT.

The V gene is TRBV20-1, the J gene TRBJ2-7; the D is unclear. The germline CDR1 and CDR2 sequences are DFQATT and SNEGSKA (reference sequence). The CDR3 loop spans 12 amino acids. Between the trimmed V and J ends, which lost 5 bases and 2 bases, there was a span of 10 bases. The CDR3 loop is CSARPAAYEQYF. The CDR3 DNA reads as TGCAGTGCTCGTCCAGCTGCCTACGAGCAGTACTTC.

This clonotype occurred once. A much larger clonotype is one base distant, so this may be a read error. The CDR3 loop reads CASSYRVAQPQHF. CDR3 nucleotide sequence: TGTGCCAGCAGTTACAGGGTGGCTCAGCCCCAGCATTTT. The chain employs TRBV6-5 and TRBJ1-5; D is undetermined. Germline CDR1 and CDR2: MNHEY and SVGAGI. The length of the CDR3 is 13 residues. V was trimmed by 2 bases and J by 6 bases, leaving 8 bases between them.

This clonotype was seen ten or more times. This chain uses TRBV12-3 or TRBV12-4 with TRBJ1-1; no reliable D call. This CDR3 comprises 14 residues. V was trimmed by 1 base and J by 0 bases, leaving 6 bases between them. The CDR3 sequence is CASSLGDLNTEAFF. CDR3 bases: TGTGCCAGCAGTTTAGGTGATTTGAACACTGAAGCTTTCTTT.

The table lists this clonotype with a few counts. The chain carries TRBV20-1 and TRBJ1-4; 10 positions match TRBD1. Per the germline V gene, CDR1 is DFQATT and CDR2 is SNEGSKA (reference sequence). There are 14 residues in the CDR3. The V and J ends lost 0 bases and 10 bases, in that order; junction bases with no gene match: 5. The DNA for the CDR3 is TGCAGTGCTAGAGATCGACAGGGGGCAGGAAAACTGTTTTTT. Translating gives CSARDRQGAGKLFF.

For this clonotype: An end of the junction does not agree with germline; a read error may underlie this. The DNA of the CDR3 is TGTACCAGCAGTAGACAGGGAATCACTGAAGCTTTCTTT. Amino acid sequence: CTSSRQGITEAFF. The chain recombines TRBV28 with TRBJ1-1; 7 bases line up with TRBD1. The CDR3 extends over 13 amino acids. Germline values: CDR1 MDHEN, CDR2 SYDVKM.

This clonotype was seen ten or more times. The chain's CDR3 is CASSLPRYRGTSNYGYTF. CDR3 nucleotides: TGTGCCAGCAGTTTACCCCGCTACAGAGGGACTTCGAACTATGGCTACACCTTC. The chain uses TRBV28 and TRBJ1-2; D is possibly TRBD1 (5 bases). This CDR3 comprises 18 residues. Trimming left V 2 bases short and J 2 bases short, with 21 bases between. Germline V lookup: CDR1 MDHEN, CDR2 SYDVKM.

This clonotype was detected ten times or more. The chain is built from TRBV6-2 or TRBV6-3 and TRBJ2-7, with 12 bases matching TRBD2. CDR1 and CDR2 (germline): MNHEY, SVGEGT. With 6 bases clipped from V and 5 bases from J, the junction kept 20 bases outside the gene matches. CDR3 length: 19 amino acids. In DNA form, the CDR3 reads TGTGCCAGCAGCTTCGACCCTTTGGAGGCTAGCGGGAGGGTTGACGAGCAGTACTTC. Amino acid sequence: CASSFDPLEASGRVDEQYF.

The chain couples TRBV10-3 to TRBJ2-2; D uncertain. The CDR3 loop spans 13 amino acids. Germline V CDR1 and CDR2: ENHRY, SYGVKD. Trimming stripped 6 bases from V and 6 bases from J, with 11 bases between. The CDR3 reads CAIRVRMPGELFF. The DNA of the CDR3 is TGTGCCATCAGGGTACGAATGCCCGGGGAGCTGTTTTTT.

Only a few counts were recorded for this clonotype. The rearrangement joins TRBV3-1 to TRBJ1-1, with a tentative D call TRBD1 (6 bases). The germline gives CDR1 LGHDT, CDR2 YNNKEL (reference sequence). With 2 bases removed from V and 6 bases from J, the gap between germline ends came to 16 bases. The CDR3 sequence is 15 residues long. The CDR3 protein is CASSQIQGPSAEAFF. The CDR3 DNA follows: TGTGCCAGCAGCCAAATACAGGGCCCCAGCGCTGAAGCTTTCTTT.

The sample holds a few counts of this clonotype. V gene TRBV18 combines with J gene TRBJ2-5; D gene uncertain. The CDR3 is 13 residues long. Per germline, CDR1 KGHSH and CDR2 LQKENI. V lost 4 bases and J 5 bases, leaving 11 bases between the germline ends. The CDR3 bases are TGTGCCAGCTCACGTGACGAACGGGAGACCCAGTACTTC. Its translation: CASSRDERETQYF. Complete variable domain (other parts from reference TRBV18 and TRBJ2-5): NAGVMQNPRHLVRRRGQEARLRCSPMKGHSHVYWYRQLPEEGLKFMVYLQKENIIDESGMPKERFSAEFPKEGPSILRIQQVVRGDSAAYFCASSRDERETQYFGPGTRLLVL.

This clonotype was counted at least ten times. The chain combines TRBV28 with TRBJ1-2; 8 nucleotides agree with TRBD1. This CDR3 has 12 amino acids. The V gene's germline CDR1 is MDHEN and CDR2 SYDVKM. The ends lost 5 bases at V and 8 bases at J; junction bases unmatched: 4. CDR3 loop: CASSPDRDGYTF. The CDR3 nucleotides are TGTGCCAGCAGTCCGGACAGGGACGGCTACACCTTC.

This clonotype was counted only a few times. This chain links TRBV12-3 or TRBV12-4 with TRBJ2-7, with D possibly TRBD1 on 5 matching bases. With 6 bases removed from V and 3 bases from J, the gap between germline ends came to 12 bases. The CDR3 spans 13 residues. The CDR3, as DNA: TGTGCCAGCAGCCCCACGACAGTCTACGAGCAGTACTTC. It specifies CASSPTTVYEQYF.

This clonotype was seen repeatedly, ten times or more. V and J are TRBV12-3 or TRBV12-4 and TRBJ2-5; D is unclear. The CDR3 loop spans 12 amino acids. V was shortened by 5 bases and J by 4 bases, with 8 bases between the two germline ends. The CDR3 spells CASSRARETQYF. The DNA for the CDR3 is TGTGCCAGCAGTCGAGCCCGAGAGACCCAGTACTTC.